The T cell receptor (beta chain) described here comes from a study of PD-1 blockade in mismatch repair-deficient tumors. In the study overall: Enrolled 2013-2016, patients had progressing, pretreated mismatch repair-deficient cancers of about a dozen types. Study results and caveats: After pembrolizumab, tumor-resident clones rose rapidly, then generally contracted before radiologic responses.

PCR or immunohistochemistry showed mismatch repair deficiency in every enrolled patient. The TCR-sequenced patients were a few responders to pembrolizumab. V was clipped by 2 bases and J by 4 bases; unmatched bases: 15. Germline CDR1 SGHNT, CDR2 YYREEE (reference sequence). This CDR3 spans 20 amino acids. The method was immunoSEQ multiplex PCR; TCRdb's version includes in-frame clones alone and lacks a portion of them. The sample lists about 34,000 clones; over 80% were seen once. This clone was seen only once. No antigen is known for it. The sequence was collected from an adult with mismatch repair-deficient cancer. The material was PBMCs, obtained roughly 6 weeks after starting pembrolizumab. V and J are TRBV5-4 and TRBJ2-1, with TRBD2 matching over 13 bases. The CDR3 here is CASSFIGLAGVSVTYNEQFF. Here the CDR3 DNA reads TGTGCCAGCAGCTTCATAGGACTAGCGGGAGTTTCGGTAACGTACAATGAGCAGTTCTTC.